This T cell receptor beta chain was retrieved from a study of Graves' ophthalmopathy and Graves' hyperthyroidism. Study findings and constraints: Also, most clonotypes expanded in the thyroid above 0.001 frequency appeared in blood.

As regards this clonotype: No antigen is known for it.

Trimming took 3 bases from V and 6 from J, leaving 9 bases between them. The CDR3 spans 13 residues. CDR1 and CDR2 (germline): MNHEY, SVGAGI. The diagnosis combined clinical symptoms, thyroxine, TRAb, thyroid ultrasound and orbital computed tomography scans. Amplification of TCR beta CDR3 regions used RNA transcripts. A first-round RT-PCR used HTBI primers, followed by a second-round multiplex PCR. TCRdb re-called the multiplex PCR reads with MiXCR, one entry per CDR3 protein. The table lists about 160,000 distinct CDR3 sequences, under 45% of them singletons. Sequencing was performed on peripheral blood. The gene calls are TRBV6-5 and TRBJ1-5, with D perhaps matching TRBD1 (5 bases). The clonotype was recovered from a man younger than 40 with Graves' ophthalmopathy. CDR3: CASSYIGGQPQHF. CDR3 nucleotides: TGTGCCAGCAGTTATATTGGGGGTCAGCCCCAGCATTTT.